Shown below are 18 T cell receptor beta chains from a single sample sequenced in a study of blood T cell repertoires in COVID-19. Data came from immunoSEQ multiplex PCR; TCRdb stores just in-frame clones and leaves some out. The table lists some 150,000 clones, around 86% of them singletons. The specimen sequenced was peripheral blood. The receptor set was obtained from a woman aged 55 to 70 with active or convalescent COVID-19.

For this clone: One junction end does not reproduce the germline sequence, and a read error may be involved. The genes are TRBV11-2 and TRBJ1-2; D is unresolved. Germline V lookup: CDR1 SGHAT, CDR2 FQNNGV. The CDR3 length is 11 residues. CDR3 coding DNA: TGTGCCAGCAGCTTAGTTCTTCGACTCTCTTTC. Its translation: CASSLVLRLSF.

The chain carries TRBV24-1 and TRBJ1-2; TRBD1 matches at 8 bases. Trimming took 3 bases from V and 6 from J; bases not matched to a gene: 8. The CDR3 spans 15 residues. Per the germline V gene, CDR1 is KGHDR and CDR2 is SFDVKD. The CDR3 is CATSDPSRQGNGYTF. The CDR3 nucleotides are TGTGCCACCAGTGATCCTTCCCGACAGGGGAATGGCTACACCTTC.

The chain recombines TRBV19 with TRBJ2-3; TRBD1 agrees at 9 bases. In germline, CDR1 is LNHDA, CDR2 SQIVND (reference sequence). CDR3 length equals 16 residues. With V trimmed by 5 bases and J by 4 bases, 10 bases remained unmatched. The CDR3 nucleotides are TGTGCCAGTAGTTTTACCGGGACAGGGTCGTCAGATACGCAGTATTTT. It yields the protein CASSFTGTGSSDTQYF.

Only a few counts were recorded for this clone. This sequence joins TRBV5-8 and TRBJ1-4; TRBD1 is a possible D gene (5 bases). CDR3 length equals 15 residues. V was shortened by 3 bases and J by 3 bases, with 12 bases between the two germline ends. The germline gives CDR1 SGHTS, CDR2 YDEGEE. CDR3 DNA sequence: TGTGCCAGCAGCTACAATGGGGGGGCTAATGAAAAACTGTTTTTT. Its translation is CASSYNGGANEKLFF.

This clone was detected once. The chain employs TRBV30 and TRBJ1-1; D is ambiguous. This CDR3 region has 11 residues. The V end lost 1 base, the J end lost 10 bases, and 10 bases lay between the germline ends. CDR1 is GTSNPN and CDR2 is SVGIG in the germline V gene (reference sequence). The CDR3 reads CAWSAQGGAFF. CDR3 DNA sequence: TGTGCCTGGAGTGCCCAAGGAGGAGCTTTCTTT.

This clone was counted a few times. V and J are TRBV11-3 and TRBJ2-1; 7 bases are a match to TRBD2. The CDR3 runs to 13 residues. In germline, CDR1 is SGHNT, CDR2 YENEEA. V lost 5 bases and J lost 7; bases outside the gene matches: 5. The CDR3 DNA follows: TGTGCCAGCAGCCCAGGGAGGGCGAATGAGCAGTTCTTC. Residues: CASSPGRANEQFF.

The V call is TRBV19, the J call TRBJ1-1; D is unclear. The CDR3 is 13 residues long. From germline, CDR1 is LNHDA and CDR2 SQIVND (reference sequence). Trimming cost V 1 base and J 1 base, with 4 bases left between them. This CDR3 is CASSIGENTEAFF. The CDR3 DNA sequence: TGTGCCAGTAGTATAGGAGAGAACACTGAAGCTTTCTTT.

CDR3 coding DNA: TGTGCCAGTAGTGTGAGAGGGATGCGGGGCACTGAAGCTTTCTTT. Encoded protein: CASSVRGMRGTEAFF. V gene TRBV19 combines with J gene TRBJ1-1; D ambiguous. Trimming removed 5 bases from V and 4 bases from J, with 17 bases in between. The CDR3 has 15 amino acids. Germline V gene sequence: CDR1 LNHDA, CDR2 SQIVND (reference sequence).

This chain uses TRBV10-3 with TRBJ1-6, with 9 bases aligning to TRBD1. CDR3 size: 14 residues. V was clipped by 6 bases and J by 6 bases; unmatched bases: 3. Germline CDR1 and CDR2: ENHRY and SYGVKD. CDR3 residues: CAIRQGASNSPLHF. DNA for the CDR3: TGTGCCATCAGACAGGGGGCGAGTAATTCACCCCTCCACTTT.

The genes are TRBV30 and TRBJ2-1; TRBD2 aligns across 8 bases. Germline trimming cut 0 bases from V and 12 bases from J; bases unmatched to any gene: 7. The CDR3 loop spans 13 amino acids. Germline CDR1 and CDR2: GTSNPN and SVGIG (reference sequence). The CDR3, as DNA: TGTGCCTGGAGTGTACAGCGGGAGTCTGGGCAGTTCTTC. Its translation is CAWSVQRESGQFF. The entire variable domain, with the rest obtained from reference TRBV30 and TRBJ2-1, is as follows: SQTIHQWPATLVQPVGSPLSLECTVEGTSNPNLYWYRQAAGRGLQLLFYSVGIGQISSEVPQNLSASRPQDRQFILSSKKLLLSDSGFYLCAWSVQRESGQFFGPGTRLTVL.

The chain combines TRBV4-1 with TRBJ2-7, with 8 bases fitting TRBD2. The CDR3 extends over 18 amino acids. V shed 2 bases, J shed 0 bases, and the junction held 12 bases outside the gene matches. CDR1 and CDR2 from the germline V gene are MGHRA and YSYEKL. The CDR3 DNA sequence: TGCGCCAGCAGCCAATCCCCCCTCTTTAGCGGGAACTCCTACGAGCAGTACTTC. It encodes CASSQSPLFSGNSYEQYF.

The chain links TRBV5-1 to TRBJ1-1; 8 bases match TRBD1. Per germline, CDR1 SGHRS and CDR2 YFSETQ. The CDR3 has 12 residues. J gave up 6 bases and V 2 bases, and 0 bases lay outside the gene matches. The CDR3 nucleotides are TGCGCCAGCAGCTTCAGGGGGCCTGAAGCTTTCTTT. Translating it yields CASSFRGPEAFF. Filled out from reference TRBV5-1 and TRBJ1-1, the complete variable domain reads KAGVTQTPRYLIKTRGQQVTLSCSPISGHRSVSWYQQTPGQGLQFLFEYFSETQRNKGNFPGRFSGRQFSNSRSEMNVSTLELGDSALYLCASSFRGPEAFFGQGTRLTVV.

This sequence joins TRBV27 and TRBJ1-2; 9 nucleotides line up with TRBD1. The V gene end was trimmed by 6 bases and the J gene end by 4 bases; junction bases not matched to a gene: 3. The CDR3 extends over 13 amino acids. Germline V gene lookup returns CDR1 MNHEY and CDR2 SMNVEV (reference sequence). CDR3 sequence: CASRETGGYGYTF. DNA of the CDR3: TGTGCCAGCAGGGAGACAGGGGGCTATGGCTACACCTTC.

V is TRBV27 and J is TRBJ1-2, with 7 bases lining up with TRBD1. Germline V CDR1 and CDR2: MNHEY, SMNVEV (reference sequence). The junction had 14 bases not matched to a gene; V was cut back by 5 bases and J by 14 bases. The CDR3 runs 13 residues. The CDR3 coding sequence is TGTGCCAGCAGTCGCCCGGGACAGTCCTCCCAAACCTTC. It specifies CASSRPGQSSQTF.

V gene TRBV19 combines with J gene TRBJ1-1; a weak D match, TRBD1 (6 bases). The V gene lost 8 bases and the J gene lost 0 bases, with 10 bases spanning the gap. The CDR3 sequence is 13 residues long. Per the germline V gene, CDR1 is LNHDA and CDR2 is SQIVND (reference sequence). The CDR3 reads CASGEGVNTEAFF. The CDR3 DNA is TGTGCCAGTGGGGAGGGGGTGAACACTGAAGCTTTCTTT.

The chain joins TRBV5-1 to TRBJ2-1; TRBD1 might be the D (6 bases). V was cut by 0 bases and J by 5 bases, with 12 bases left in between. This CDR3 region has 15 residues. Germline lookup yields CDR1 SGHRS and CDR2 YFSETQ. This CDR3 is CASSLEGRGNNEQFF. The CDR3, as DNA: TGCGCCAGCAGCTTGGAGGGAAGGGGGAACAATGAGCAGTTCTTC.

The rearrangement links TRBV6-5 to TRBJ2-2, with TRBD1 identical over 9 bases. The CDR3 covers 14 residues. With V trimmed by 8 bases and J by 3 bases, 4 bases remained unmatched. CDR1 and CDR2 from the germline V gene are MNHEY and SVGAGI. The DNA for the CDR3 is TGTGCCAGCTCCCGGGACAGGGACACCGGGGAGCTGTTTTTT. It is translated as CASSRDRDTGELFF.

The V call is TRBV9, the J call TRBJ2-1, with 7 nucleotides matching TRBD2. Germline values: CDR1 SGDLS, CDR2 YYNGEE. V lost 1 base to trimming and J lost 5 bases; unmatched junction nucleotides: 6. This CDR3 spans 15 amino acids. The CDR3 bases are TGTGCCAGCAGCGTATACGGGAGGATTCACAATGAGCAGTTCTTC. Protein: CASSVYGRIHNEQFF.